This entry describes one T cell receptor (beta chain). The data were obtained in a study of CD8 T cells in Susac syndrome. This CDR3 region has 13 residues. Trimming removed 5 bases at V and 7 bases at J, with 14 bases between. From germline, CDR1 is SNHLY and CDR2 FYNNEI. It was with random hexamers that 0.5 to 1 ug RNA was reverse transcribed. TCRdb reprocessed the immunoSEQ multiplex PCR reads via MiXCR and lists one record per CDR3 protein. This sample yields 300,000 to 350,000 distinct CDR3 sequences, of which roughly nine tenths are seen a single time; around 0.07% belongs to the top ten. Through negative isolation, CD4+ and CD8+ T cells were obtained, while TEMRA cells were enriched using FACS.

Sequences were obtained from CD4+ T cells from PBMCs. The V and J genes are TRBV2 and TRBJ1-2, with D hard to call. The TCR was taken from a human donor with multiple sclerosis. This chain's CDR3 is CASSRETRGGYTF. The CDR3 DNA is TGTGCCAGCAGTCGGGAGACGAGAGGTGGCTACACCTTC.